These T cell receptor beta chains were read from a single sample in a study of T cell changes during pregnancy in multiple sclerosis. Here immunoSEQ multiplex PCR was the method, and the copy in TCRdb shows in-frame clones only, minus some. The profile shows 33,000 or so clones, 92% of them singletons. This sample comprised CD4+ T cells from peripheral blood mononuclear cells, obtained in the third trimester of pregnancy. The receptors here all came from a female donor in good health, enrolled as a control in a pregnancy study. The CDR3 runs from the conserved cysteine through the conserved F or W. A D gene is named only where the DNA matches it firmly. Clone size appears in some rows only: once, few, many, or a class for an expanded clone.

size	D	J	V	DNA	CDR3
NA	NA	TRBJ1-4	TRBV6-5	TGTGCCAGCAGTTACTCGGGGACATCGGGGGAAAAACTGTTTTTT	CASSYSGTSGEKLFF
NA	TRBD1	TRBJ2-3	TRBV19	TGTGCCAGTAGTAACCCCCGGGACAGCCTAGGCACAGATACGCAGTATTTT	CASSNPRDSLGTDTQYF
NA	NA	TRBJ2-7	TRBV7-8	TGTGCCAGCAGCTTAGGCGGCGGCCGCTTGGCCGAGCAGTACTTC	CASSLGGGRLAEQYF
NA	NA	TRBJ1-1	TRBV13	TGTGCCAGCAGCCTCTCGGGAGGCACTGAAGCTTTCTTT	CASSLSGGTEAFF
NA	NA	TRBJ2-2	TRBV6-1	TGTGCCAGCAGTGAAAAGGGGGTCGGGAACACCGGGGAGCTGTTTTTT	CASSEKGVGNTGELFF
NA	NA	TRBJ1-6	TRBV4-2	TGTGCCAGCAGCCAGGGGCTGACTTCACCCCTCCACTTT	CASSQGLTSPLHF
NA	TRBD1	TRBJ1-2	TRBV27	TGTGCCAGCAGCGGGGACAGGGTGGTGGGCTACACCTTC	CASSGDRVVGYTF
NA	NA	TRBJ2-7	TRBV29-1	TGCAGCGTTGGTCCGACGGGCTACGAGCAGTACTTC	CSVGPTGYEQYF
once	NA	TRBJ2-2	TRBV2	TGTGCCAGCACACCTAGACAGGTGATGTGGGCCGGGGAGCTGTTTTTT	CASTPRQVMWAGELFF
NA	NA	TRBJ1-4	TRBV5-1	TGCGCCAGCAGCGTACAGGGTATTAATGAAAAACTGTTTTTT	CASSVQGINEKLFF
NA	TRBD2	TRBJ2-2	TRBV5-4	TGTGCCAGCAGCTTGGCATTCGGGGGGGCGCGTTCCGGGGAGCTGTTTTTT	CASSLAFGGARSGELFF
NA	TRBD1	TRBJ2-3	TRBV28	TGTGCCAGCAGTTGGACAGGGTGGACGCAGTATTTT	CASSWTGWTQYF
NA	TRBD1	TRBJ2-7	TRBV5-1	TGCGCCAGCAGCTTGGGGCCAGGGGGCTACGAGCAGTACTTC	CASSLGPGGYEQYF
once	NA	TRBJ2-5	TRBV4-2	TGTGCCAGCAGCCGGGGGGGCCTAGGGGAGACCCAGTACTTC	CASSRGGLGETQYF
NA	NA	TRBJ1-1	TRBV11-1	TGTGCCAGCAGCTTAGCGGACTCGAACACTGAAGCTTTCTTT	CASSLADSNTEAFF
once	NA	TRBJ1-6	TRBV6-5	TGTGCCAGCAGTTACCTAGGGGGAAATTCACCCCTCCACTTT	CASSYLGGNSPLHF
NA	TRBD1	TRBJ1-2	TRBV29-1	TGCAGCGTGAAGGATCAGGGGGCTGATGGCTACACCTTC	CSVKDQGADGYTF
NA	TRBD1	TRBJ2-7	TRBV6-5	TGTGCCAGCAGTTACTCCCCTACAGGGGCCTACGAGCAGTACTTC	CASSYSPTGAYEQYF
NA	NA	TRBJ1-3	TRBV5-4	TGTGCCAGCAGCGCAGGGTACTCTGGAAACACCATATATTTT	CASSAGYSGNTIYF
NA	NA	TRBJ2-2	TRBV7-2	TGTGCCAGCAGGAGACTTGCGGGGGAGCTGTTTTTT	CASRRLAGELFF
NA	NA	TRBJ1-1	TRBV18	TGTGCCAGCTCGTCGAACATCCAACACACGAACACTGAAGCTTTCTTT	CASSSNIQHTNTEAFF
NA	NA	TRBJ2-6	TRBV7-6	TGTGCCAGCAGCTCTTCCGGGACTCTGTTCTCTGGGGCCAACGTCCTGACTTTC	CASSSSGTLFSGANVLTF
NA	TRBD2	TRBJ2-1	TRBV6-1	TGTGCCAGCACCGTACGGGGGGGGGCTGGAAATGAGCAGTTCTTC	CASTVRGGAGNEQFF
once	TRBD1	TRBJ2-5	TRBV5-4	TGTGCCAGCAGCTTGGGACAGGGGGCTTGGGAGACCCAGTACTTC	CASSLGQGAWETQYF
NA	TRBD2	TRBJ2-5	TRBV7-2	TGTGCCAGCAGCCCCCGGGTGAAGACTAGCGGGGTACAAGAGACCCAGTACTTC	CASSPRVKTSGVQETQYF
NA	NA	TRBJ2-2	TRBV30	TGTGCCTGGAGGCGGACAGTTAGGACCGGGGAGCTGTTTTTT	CAWRRTVRTGELFF
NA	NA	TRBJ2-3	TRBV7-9	TGTGCCAGCAGCCCCGGACAGAGCACAGATACGCAGTATTTT	CASSPGQSTDTQYF
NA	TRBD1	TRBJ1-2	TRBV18	TGTGCCAGCTCACCCAAAACAGGGGACTATGGCTACACCTTC	CASSPKTGDYGYTF
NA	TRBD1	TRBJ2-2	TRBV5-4	TGTGCCAGCAGCTCGGGACAGGAGCGAAACACCGGGGAGCTGTTTTTT	CASSSGQERNTGELFF
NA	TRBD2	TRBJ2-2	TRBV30	TGTGCCTGGGGGCAGGCGACTAGCGGGGGGGTCACCGGGGAGCTGTTTTTT	CAWGQATSGGVTGELFF
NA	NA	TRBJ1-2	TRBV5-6	TGTGCCAGCAGCTTGCACGGGGGCTACACCTTC	CASSLHGGYTF
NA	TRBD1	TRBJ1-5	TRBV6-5	TGTGCCAGCAGTTACTCGGGGGCAGGGGGGAATCAGCCCCAGCATTTT	CASSYSGAGGNQPQHF
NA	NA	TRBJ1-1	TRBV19	TGTGCCAGTAGTATTAATTACTGGCAAGGGGTAGCTTTCTTT	CASSINYWQGVAFF
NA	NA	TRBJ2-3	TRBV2	TGTGCCAGCAGTGAACAGTATTCAGATACGCAGTATTTT	CASSEQYSDTQYF
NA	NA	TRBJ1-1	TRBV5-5	TGTGCCACCCGGGTGGAGAGGAACACTGAAGCTTTCTTT	CATRVERNTEAFF
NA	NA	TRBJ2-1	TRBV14	TGTGCCAGCAGCCAACAGGTTGGTGAGCAGTTCTTC	CASSQQVGEQFF
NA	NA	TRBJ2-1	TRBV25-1	TGTGCCAGCAGTGAATTAGGGGGGGCGGCATACAATGAGCAGTTCTTC	CASSELGGAAYNEQFF
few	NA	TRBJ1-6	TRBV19	TGTGCCAGTAGTACCCAGGGGAATTCACCCCTCCACTTT	CASSTQGNSPLHF
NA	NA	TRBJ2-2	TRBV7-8	TGTGCCAGCAGCTTAGCGCGACTCCACACCGGGGAGCTGTTTTTT	CASSLARLHTGELFF
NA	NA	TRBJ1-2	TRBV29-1	TGCAGCGTTGACCGGGACAACTCTAACTATGGCTACACCTTC	CSVDRDNSNYGYTF
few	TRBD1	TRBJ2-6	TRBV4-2	TGTGCCAGCAGCCGCACAAGGGACAGGGGGACTTGGTCTGGGGCCAACGTCCTGACTTTC	CASSRTRDRGTWSGANVLTF
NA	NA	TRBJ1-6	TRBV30	TGTGCCTGGAGTGTTGAGTCGACAGCAAATTCACCCCTCCACTTT	CAWSVESTANSPLHF
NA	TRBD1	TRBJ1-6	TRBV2	TGTGCCAGCATTCTCAGGGGGAATTCACCCCTCCACTTT	CASILRGNSPLHF
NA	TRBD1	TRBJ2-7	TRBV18	TGTGCCAGCTCAGTGGGACAGGGAAACGTCGAGCAGTACTTC	CASSVGQGNVEQYF
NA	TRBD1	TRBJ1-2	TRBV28	TGTGCCAGCAGTTTAGGGAAGGGGGCCCTTTTC	CASSLGKGALF
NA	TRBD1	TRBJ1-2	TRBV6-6	TGTGCCAGCAGTTCCCAAGGGGGCTCTGTAGGCTACACCTTC	CASSSQGGSVGYTF
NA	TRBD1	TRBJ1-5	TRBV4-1	TGCGCCAGCAGCCAGGTGGGACAGAGCAATCAGCCCCAGCATTTT	CASSQVGQSNQPQHF
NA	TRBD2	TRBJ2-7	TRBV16	TGTGCCAGCAGCCACTTAGGTAGCGGGGCCGACTACGAGCAGTACTTC	CASSHLGSGADYEQYF
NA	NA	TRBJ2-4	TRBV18	TGTGCCAGCTCACCACCGAGTCAAGGGGCTGTCAAAAACATTCAGTACTTC	CASSPPSQGAVKNIQYF
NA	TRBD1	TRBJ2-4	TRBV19	TGTGCCAGTAGTATTCCGGACAGGACCAAAAACATTCAGTACTTC	CASSIPDRTKNIQYF
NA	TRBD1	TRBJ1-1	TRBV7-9	TGTGCCAGCAGCGGACAGGGGGCACGGACTGAAGCTTTCTTT	CASSGQGARTEAFF
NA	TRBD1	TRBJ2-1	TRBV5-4	TGTGCCAGCAGCCCGTACAGGGGAAGCTCCTACAATGAGCAGTTCTTC	CASSPYRGSSYNEQFF
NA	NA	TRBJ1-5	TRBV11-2	TGTGCCAGCAGCTTAGATCGGACTGGGGCCCAGCATTTT	CASSLDRTGAQHF